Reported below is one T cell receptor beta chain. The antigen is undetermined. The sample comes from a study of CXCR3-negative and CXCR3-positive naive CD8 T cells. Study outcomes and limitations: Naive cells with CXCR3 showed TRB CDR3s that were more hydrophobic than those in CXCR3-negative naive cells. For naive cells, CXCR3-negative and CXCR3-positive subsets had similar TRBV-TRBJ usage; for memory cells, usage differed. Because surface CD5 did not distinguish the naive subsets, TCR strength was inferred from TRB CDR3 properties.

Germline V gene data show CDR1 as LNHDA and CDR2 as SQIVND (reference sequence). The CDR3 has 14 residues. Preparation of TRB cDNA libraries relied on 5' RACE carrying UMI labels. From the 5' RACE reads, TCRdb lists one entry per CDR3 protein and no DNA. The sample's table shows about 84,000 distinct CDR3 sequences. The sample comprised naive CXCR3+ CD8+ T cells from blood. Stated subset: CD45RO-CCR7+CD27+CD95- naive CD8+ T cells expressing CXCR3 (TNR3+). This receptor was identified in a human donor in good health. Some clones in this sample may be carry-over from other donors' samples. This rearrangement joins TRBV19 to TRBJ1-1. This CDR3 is CASSIGFGDPEAFF.